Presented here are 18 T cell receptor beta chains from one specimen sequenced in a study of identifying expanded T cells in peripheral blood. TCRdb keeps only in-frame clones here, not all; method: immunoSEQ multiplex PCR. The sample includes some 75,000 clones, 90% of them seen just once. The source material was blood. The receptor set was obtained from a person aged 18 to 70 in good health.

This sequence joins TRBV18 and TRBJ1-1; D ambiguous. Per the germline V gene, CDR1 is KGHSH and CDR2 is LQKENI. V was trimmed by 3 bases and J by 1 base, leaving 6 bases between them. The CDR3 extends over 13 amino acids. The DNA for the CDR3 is TGTGCCAGCTCACCGACACAGAACACTGAAGCTTTCTTT. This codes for CASSPTQNTEAFF. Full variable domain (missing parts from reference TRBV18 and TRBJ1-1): NAGVMQNPRHLVRRRGQEARLRCSPMKGHSHVYWYRQLPEEGLKFMVYLQKENIIDESGMPKERFSAEFPKEGPSILRIQQVVRGDSAAYFCASSPTQNTEAFFGQGTRLTVV.

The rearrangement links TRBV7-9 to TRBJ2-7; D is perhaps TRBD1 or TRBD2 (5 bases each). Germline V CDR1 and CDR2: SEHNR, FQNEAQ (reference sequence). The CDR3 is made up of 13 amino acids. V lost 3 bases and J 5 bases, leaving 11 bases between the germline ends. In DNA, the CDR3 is TGTGCCAGCAGCTTTTTCAGGGACGACGAGCAGTACTTC. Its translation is CASSFFRDDEQYF.

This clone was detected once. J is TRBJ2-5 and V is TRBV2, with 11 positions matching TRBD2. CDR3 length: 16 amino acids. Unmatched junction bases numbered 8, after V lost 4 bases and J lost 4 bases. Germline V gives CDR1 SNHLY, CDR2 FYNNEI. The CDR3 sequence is CASSGQASGRTETQYF. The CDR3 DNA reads TGTGCCAGCAGTGGTCAGGCTAGCGGGAGGACAGAGACCCAGTACTTC.

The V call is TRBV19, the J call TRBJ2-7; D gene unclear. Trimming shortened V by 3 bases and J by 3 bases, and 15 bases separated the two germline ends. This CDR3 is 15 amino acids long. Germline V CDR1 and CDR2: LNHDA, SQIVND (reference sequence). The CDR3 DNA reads TGTGCCAGTAGTATTGGTGCACAGACGAACTACGAGCAGTACTTC. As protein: CASSIGAQTNYEQYF.

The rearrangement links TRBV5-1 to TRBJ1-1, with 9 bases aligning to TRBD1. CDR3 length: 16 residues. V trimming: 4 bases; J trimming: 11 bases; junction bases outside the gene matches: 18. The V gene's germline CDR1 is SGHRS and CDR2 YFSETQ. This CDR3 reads CASSPDPGQGPVGAFF. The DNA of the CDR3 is TGCGCCAGCAGCCCCGATCCGGGACAGGGCCCCGTAGGGGCTTTCTTT.

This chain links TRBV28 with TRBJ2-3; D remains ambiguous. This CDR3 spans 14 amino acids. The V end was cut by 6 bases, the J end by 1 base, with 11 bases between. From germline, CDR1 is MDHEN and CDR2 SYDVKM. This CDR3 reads CASSKGVGTDTQYF. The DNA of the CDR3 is TGTGCCAGCAGCAAAGGAGTGGGCACAGATACGCAGTATTTT.

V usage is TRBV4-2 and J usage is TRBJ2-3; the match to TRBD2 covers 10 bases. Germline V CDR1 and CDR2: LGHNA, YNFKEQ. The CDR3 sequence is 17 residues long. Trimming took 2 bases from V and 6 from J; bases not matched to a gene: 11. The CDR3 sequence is CASSQIASGSFGDTQYF. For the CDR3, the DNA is TGTGCCAGCAGCCAAATTGCTAGCGGGAGTTTTGGGGATACGCAGTATTTT.

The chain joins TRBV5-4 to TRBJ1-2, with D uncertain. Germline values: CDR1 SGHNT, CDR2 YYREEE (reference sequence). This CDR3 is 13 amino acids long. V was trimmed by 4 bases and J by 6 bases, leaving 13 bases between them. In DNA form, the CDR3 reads TGTGCCAGCAGCGGTGGCTGGGCGGATGGCTACACCTTC. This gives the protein CASSGGWADGYTF.

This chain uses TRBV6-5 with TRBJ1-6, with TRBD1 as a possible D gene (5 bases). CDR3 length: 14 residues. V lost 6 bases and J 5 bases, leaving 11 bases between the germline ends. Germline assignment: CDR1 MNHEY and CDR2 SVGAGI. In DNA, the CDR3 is TGTGCCAGCAGGCCGGGGACGAATAATTCACCCCTCCACTTT. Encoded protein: CASRPGTNNSPLHF.

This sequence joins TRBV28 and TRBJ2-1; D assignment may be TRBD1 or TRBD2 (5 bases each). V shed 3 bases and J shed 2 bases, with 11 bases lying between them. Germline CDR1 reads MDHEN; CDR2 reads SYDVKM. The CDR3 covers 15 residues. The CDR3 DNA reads TGTGCCAGCAGTTTGGGGACCCCAACCTACAATGAGCAGTTCTTC. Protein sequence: CASSLGTPTYNEQFF.

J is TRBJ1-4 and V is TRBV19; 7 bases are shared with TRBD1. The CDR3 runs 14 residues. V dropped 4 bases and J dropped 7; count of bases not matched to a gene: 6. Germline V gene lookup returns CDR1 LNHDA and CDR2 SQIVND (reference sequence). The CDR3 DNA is TGTGCCAGTAGTACAGGGGGAGGGAGTGAAAAACTGTTTTTT. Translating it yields CASSTGGGSEKLFF.

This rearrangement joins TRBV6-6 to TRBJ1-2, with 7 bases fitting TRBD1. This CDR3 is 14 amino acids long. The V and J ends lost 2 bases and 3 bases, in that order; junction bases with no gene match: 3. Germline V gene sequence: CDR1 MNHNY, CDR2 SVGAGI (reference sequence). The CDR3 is CASSYRQGYYGYTF. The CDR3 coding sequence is TGTGCCAGCAGTTACCGACAGGGTTACTATGGCTACACCTTC.

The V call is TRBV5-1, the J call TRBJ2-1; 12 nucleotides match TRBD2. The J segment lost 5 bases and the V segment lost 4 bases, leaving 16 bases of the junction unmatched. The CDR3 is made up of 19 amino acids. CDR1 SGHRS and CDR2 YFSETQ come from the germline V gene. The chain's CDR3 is CASSRTTSGGPQPHNEQFF. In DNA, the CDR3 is TGCGCCAGCAGCCGGACGACTAGCGGGGGACCCCAACCCCACAATGAGCAGTTCTTC.

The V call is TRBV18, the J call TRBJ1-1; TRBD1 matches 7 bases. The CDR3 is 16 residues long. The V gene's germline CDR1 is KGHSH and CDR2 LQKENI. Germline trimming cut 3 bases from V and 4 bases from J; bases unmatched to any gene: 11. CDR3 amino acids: CASSPTETGPPTEAFF. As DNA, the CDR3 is TGTGCCAGCTCACCGACAGAGACAGGGCCTCCCACTGAAGCTTTCTTT.

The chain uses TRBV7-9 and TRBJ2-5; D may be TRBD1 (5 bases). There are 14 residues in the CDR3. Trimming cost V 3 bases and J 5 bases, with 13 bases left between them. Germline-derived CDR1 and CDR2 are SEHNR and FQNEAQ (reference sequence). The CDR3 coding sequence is TGTGCCAGCAGCTTCCCAGGGCCTGTGGAGACCCAGTACTTC. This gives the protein CASSFPGPVETQYF.

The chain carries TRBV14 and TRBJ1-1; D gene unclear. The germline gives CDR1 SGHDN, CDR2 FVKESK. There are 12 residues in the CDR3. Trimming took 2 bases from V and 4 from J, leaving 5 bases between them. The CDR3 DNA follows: TGTGCCAGCAGCCAATGGGGCACTGAAGCTTTCTTT. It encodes CASSQWGTEAFF.

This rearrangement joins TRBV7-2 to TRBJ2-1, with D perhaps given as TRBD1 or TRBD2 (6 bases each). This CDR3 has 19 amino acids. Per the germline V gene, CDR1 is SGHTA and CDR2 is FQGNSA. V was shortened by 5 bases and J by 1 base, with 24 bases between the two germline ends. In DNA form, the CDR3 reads TGTGCCAGCAGCCACAATAAGGGGGGACGGATAGGTTCCTACAATGAGCAGTTCTTC. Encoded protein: CASSHNKGGRIGSYNEQFF.

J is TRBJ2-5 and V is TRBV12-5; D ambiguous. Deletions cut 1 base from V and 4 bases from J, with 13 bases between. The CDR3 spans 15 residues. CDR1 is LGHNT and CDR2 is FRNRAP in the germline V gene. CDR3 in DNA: TGTGCTAGTGGTTTGGGGCGAAAGGTTGGAGAGACCCAGTACTTC. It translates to CASGLGRKVGETQYF.